These 14 T cell receptor beta chains originate from one sample sequenced in a study of blood T cell repertoires in COVID-19. TCRdb's copy holds only in-frame clones and misses some; the assay was immunoSEQ multiplex PCR. The sample consists of about 250,000 clones, 84% of them appearing once. The sample taken for sequencing was peripheral blood. The receptors were sampled from a woman between 40 and 50 years old who had recovered from COVID-19.

This chain uses TRBV6-5 with TRBJ2-3; 11 bases are shared with TRBD2. Germline V gene data show CDR1 as MNHEY and CDR2 as SVGAGI. This CDR3 region has 15 residues. Germline trimming cut 1 base from V and 6 bases from J; bases unmatched to any gene: 3. The CDR3 region is CASSYYSGGDDTQYF. Here the CDR3 DNA reads TGTGCCAGCAGTTACTATAGCGGGGGGGATGATACGCAGTATTTT.

CDR3 DNA: TGTGCCAGCAGCTCTAGGGGGGGGACTAAAACCTACGAGCAGTACTTC. This translates into CASSSRGGTKTYEQYF. This chain joins TRBV11-2 and TRBJ2-7; perhaps TRBD2 as D (7 bases). Germline V gives CDR1 SGHAT, CDR2 FQNNGV. V was pared by 4 bases and J by 2 bases, with 18 bases between. This CDR3 has 16 residues.

V is TRBV24-1 and J is TRBJ1-1, with 10 bases matching TRBD1. CDR1 and CDR2 from the germline V gene are KGHDR and SFDVKD. V trimming: 2 bases; J trimming: 2 bases; junction bases outside the gene matches: 13. This CDR3 has 19 amino acids. CDR3 in amino acids: CATSDSRQGAGLGNTEAFF. The CDR3, as DNA: TGTGCCACCAGTGATTCCAGACAGGGGGCCGGTCTTGGAAACACTGAAGCTTTCTTT.

This clone was seen only once. The chain uses TRBV20-1 and TRBJ2-3, with 11 bases aligning to TRBD2. The CDR3 contains 15 residues. V dropped 3 bases and J dropped 5; count of bases not matched to a gene: 7. Germline loops: CDR1 DFQATT, CDR2 SNEGSKA (reference sequence). In DNA form, the CDR3 reads TGCAGTGCTAGTCCTCCTAGCGGGGGGTTAGATACGCAGTATTTT. The encoded protein is CSASPPSGGLDTQYF.

J is TRBJ2-1 and V is TRBV24-1; TRBD2 agrees at 12 bases. CDR3 size: 17 residues. Germline V gene lookup returns CDR1 KGHDR and CDR2 SFDVKD. The trim removed 5 bases at V and 9 bases at J, leaving 13 bases unmatched. The CDR3 DNA reads TGTGCCACCAGTGCGCCTAGCGGGGGGGCCAGTTTAAGTGAGCAGTTCTTC. Translating it yields CATSAPSGGASLSEQFF.

This chain connects TRBV6-4 to TRBJ1-2; 8 nucleotides line up with TRBD1. This CDR3 contains 15 residues. CDR1 MRHNA and CDR2 SNTAGT come from the germline V gene. V trimming: 4 bases; J trimming: 6 bases; junction bases outside the gene matches: 10. CDR3 DNA: TGTGCCAGCAGTGTACAGCCACAGGGGGTCCATGGCTACACCTTC. It translates to CASSVQPQGVHGYTF.

The chain is built from TRBV5-4 and TRBJ1-1; possible D gene TRBD1, 5 bases. The CDR3 is 15 amino acids. V was trimmed by 0 bases and J by 2 bases, leaving 11 bases between them. Germline CDR1 is SGHNT and CDR2 is YYREEE (reference sequence). The CDR3 loop is CASSLGTGGNTEAFF. The CDR3, as DNA: TGTGCCAGCAGCTTGGGGACGGGGGGAAACACTGAAGCTTTCTTT.

The chain couples TRBV28 to TRBJ2-7; 8 bases match TRBD1. V gave up 8 bases and J gave up 5 bases; unmatched junction bases: 11. The CDR3 covers 14 residues. CDR1 is MDHEN, CDR2 SYDVKM, per germline. Written as DNA, the CDR3 is TGTGCCAGCGCGCTGCGACAGGGGAACCACGAGCAGTACTTC. Translating gives CASALRQGNHEQYF.

The J gene is TRBJ1-4, the V gene TRBV12-3 or TRBV12-4; D gene ambiguous. V lost 5 bases to trimming and J lost 5 bases, with 9 bases between them. This CDR3 has 13 amino acids. CDR3 nucleotides: TGTGCCAGCAGTCTACCTCAAAATGAAAAACTGTTTTTT. It encodes CASSLPQNEKLFF.

This clone was seen a few times. V and J are TRBV9 and TRBJ1-6; D remains ambiguous. The germline V gene encodes CDR1 SGDLS and CDR2 YYNGEE. The CDR3 sequence is 14 residues long. Trimming removed 3 bases from V and 1 base from J, with 5 bases in between. As DNA, the CDR3 is TGTGCCAGCAGCGCACAGTCCTATAATTCACCCCTCCACTTT. Protein: CASSAQSYNSPLHF.

The chain uses TRBV9 and TRBJ2-2, with D possibly matching TRBD1 (5 bases). Germline CDR1 SGDLS, CDR2 YYNGEE. This CDR3 has 15 amino acids. Trimming stripped 4 bases from V and 0 bases from J, with 10 bases between. The CDR3 region is CASSHRTTNTGELFF. For the CDR3, the DNA is TGTGCCAGCAGCCATCGGACAACGAACACCGGGGAGCTGTTTTTT.

The J gene is TRBJ2-7, the V gene TRBV28, with 10 positions matching TRBD1. CDR1 is MDHEN and CDR2 is SYDVKM in the germline V gene. V lost 3 bases to trimming and J lost 9 bases; unmatched junction nucleotides: 8. CDR3 length: 14 residues. As DNA, the CDR3 is TGTGCCAGCAGTTTGCCGACGACAGGGGGCGGGCAGTACTTC. It specifies CASSLPTTGGGQYF.

The chain links TRBV28 to TRBJ2-1; 8 positions agree with TRBD2. Germline V gene sequence: CDR1 MDHEN, CDR2 SYDVKM. The junction had 8 bases not matched to a gene; V was cut back by 4 bases and J by 0 bases. The CDR3 length is 17 residues. DNA of the CDR3: TGTGCCAGCAGTTCCCCTCTAGCGGGTAGCTCCTACAATGAGCAGTTCTTC. Translating it yields CASSSPLAGSSYNEQFF.

J is TRBJ2-7 and V is TRBV28, with a tentative D call TRBD1 (5 bases). Germline values: CDR1 MDHEN, CDR2 SYDVKM. The V and J ends lost 5 bases and 3 bases respectively, with 23 bases between them. The CDR3 runs to 17 residues. CDR3 loop: CASSQTSDRRTIYEQYF. The CDR3 region has the DNA TGTGCCAGCAGTCAAACCTCTGACAGACGTACGATCTACGAGCAGTACTTC.